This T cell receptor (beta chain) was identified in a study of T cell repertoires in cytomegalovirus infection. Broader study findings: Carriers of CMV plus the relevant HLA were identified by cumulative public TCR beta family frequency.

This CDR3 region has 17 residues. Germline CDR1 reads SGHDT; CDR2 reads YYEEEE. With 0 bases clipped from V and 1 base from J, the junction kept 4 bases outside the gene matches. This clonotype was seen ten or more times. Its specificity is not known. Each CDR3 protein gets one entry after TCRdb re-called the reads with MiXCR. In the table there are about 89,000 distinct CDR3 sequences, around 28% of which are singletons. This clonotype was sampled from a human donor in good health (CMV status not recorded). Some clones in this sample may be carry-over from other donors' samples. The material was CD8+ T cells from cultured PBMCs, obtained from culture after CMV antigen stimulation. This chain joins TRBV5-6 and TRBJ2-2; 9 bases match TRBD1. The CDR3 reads CASSLGAGQGNTGELFF. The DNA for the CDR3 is TGTGCCAGCAGCTTGGGGGCGGGACAGGGGAACACCGGGGAGCTGTTTTTT.